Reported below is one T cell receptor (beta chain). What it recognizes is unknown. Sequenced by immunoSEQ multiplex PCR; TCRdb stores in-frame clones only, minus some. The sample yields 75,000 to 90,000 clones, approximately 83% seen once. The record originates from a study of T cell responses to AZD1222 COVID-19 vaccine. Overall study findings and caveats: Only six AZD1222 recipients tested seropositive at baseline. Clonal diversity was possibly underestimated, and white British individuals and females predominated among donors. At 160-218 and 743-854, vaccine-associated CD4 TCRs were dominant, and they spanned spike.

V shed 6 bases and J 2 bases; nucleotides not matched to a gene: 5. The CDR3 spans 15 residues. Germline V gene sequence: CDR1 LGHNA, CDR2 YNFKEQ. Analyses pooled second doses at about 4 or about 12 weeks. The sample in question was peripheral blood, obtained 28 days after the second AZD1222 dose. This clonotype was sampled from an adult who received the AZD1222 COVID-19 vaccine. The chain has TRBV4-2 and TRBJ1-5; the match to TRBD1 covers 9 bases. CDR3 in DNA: TGTGCCAGCAGGCAGAGGACAGGGGGCAATCAGCCCCAGCATTTT. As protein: CASRQRTGGNQPQHF.